These T cell receptor beta chains were read from a single sample in a study of T cells after yellow fever vaccination. One entry per CDR3 protein, called by TCRdb with MiXCR from the 5' RACE reads. The sample holds about 550,000 distinct CDR3 sequences, over 15% seen once. The sample was PBMCs, taken 15 days after the yellow fever booster vaccination. These receptors all come from a man under 40 who received the YFV17D yellow fever vaccine. Each CDR3 is given with its conserved first and last residue. A D gene is named only where the DNA matches it firmly. Part of the rows lack a size; the others show once, few, many or a class for expanded clones.

j_gene,d_gene,abundance,v_gene,len,CDR3nt,CDR3aa
TRBJ1-1,TRBD1,NA,TRBV6-2/TRBV6-3,15,TGTGCCAGCAGTTACTCGAGACAGGGGGTGACTGAAGCTTTCTTT,CASSYSRQGVTEAFF
TRBJ2-3,NA,few,TRBV20-1,19,TGCAGTGCTAGACGGGGACAGGGGCGCACTAGCGGGACCACAGATACGCAGTATTTT,CSARRGQGRTSGTTDTQYF
TRBJ1-5,TRBD1,NA,TRBV28,17,TGTGCCAGCAGTTCCCACCCAGGACAGGGAAGCAATCAGCCCCAGCATTTT,CASSSHPGQGSNQPQHF
TRBJ2-2,TRBD1,NA,TRBV5-1,17,TGCGCCAGCTGCTCTTTAGCCGGGACAGGGGTCGCCGGGGAGCTGTTTTTT,CASCSLAGTGVAGELFF
TRBJ2-7,TRBD1,NA,TRBV7-2,14,TGTGCCAGCAGCTCAGACAGGGGACCATACGAGCAGTACTTC,CASSSDRGPYEQYF
TRBJ2-7,NA,NA,TRBV2,12,TGTGCCACCAAGGACAATACCTACGAGCAGTACTTC,CATKDNTYEQYF
TRBJ1-2,NA,NA,TRBV4-2,14,TGTGCCAGCAGCCAAGATAAATCAGGAGGTGGCTACACCTTC,CASSQDKSGGGYTF
TRBJ2-3,NA,NA,TRBV28,15,TGTGCCAGCAGCATCGGGGGTCACAAGGCAGATACGCAGTATTTT,CASSIGGHKADTQYF
TRBJ2-7,TRBD1,NA,TRBV6-5,15,TGTGCCAGCAGTTACTCCGGGACAGCAGCCTACGAGCAGTACTTC,CASSYSGTAAYEQYF
TRBJ2-1,NA,once,TRBV7-8,16,TGTGCCAGCAGCAAATTGACAGGTCGAGGGAACAATGAGCAGTTCTTC,CASSKLTGRGNNEQFF
TRBJ2-7,NA,NA,TRBV18,13,TGTGCCAGCTCGGTCCAGGGGATCAACGAGCAGTACTTC,CASSVQGINEQYF
TRBJ1-6,NA,NA,TRBV24-1,13,TGTGCCACCGGCGGCTCCTATAATTCACCCCTCCACTTT,CATGGSYNSPLHF
TRBJ2-7,TRBD2,few,TRBV29-1,13,TGCAGCGTGGGGGGGGGAGATTGGTACGAGCAGTACTTC,CSVGGGDWYEQYF
TRBJ2-1,TRBD2,NA,TRBV5-5,15,TGTGCCAGCAGCTTGGTAGCGGGAGGCCACAATGAGCAGTTCTTC,CASSLVAGGHNEQFF
TRBJ1-2,NA,NA,TRBV12-3/TRBV12-4,13,TGTGCCAGCAGTTTGGGGGGGGGAAGTGGCTACACCTTC,CASSLGGGSGYTF